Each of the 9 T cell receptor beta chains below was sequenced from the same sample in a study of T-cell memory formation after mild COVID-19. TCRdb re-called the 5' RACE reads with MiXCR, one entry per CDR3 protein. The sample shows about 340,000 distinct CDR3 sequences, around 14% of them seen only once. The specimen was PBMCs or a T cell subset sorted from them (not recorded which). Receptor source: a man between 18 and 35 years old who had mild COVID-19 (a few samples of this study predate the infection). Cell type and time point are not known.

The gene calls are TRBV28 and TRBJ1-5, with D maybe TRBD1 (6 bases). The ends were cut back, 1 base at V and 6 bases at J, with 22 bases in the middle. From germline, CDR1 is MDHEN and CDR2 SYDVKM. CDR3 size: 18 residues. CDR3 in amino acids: CASSLYGRGRGSGQPQHF. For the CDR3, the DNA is TGTGCCAGCAGTTTATACGGCCGGGGCAGGGGTAGCGGTCAGCCCCAGCATTTT.

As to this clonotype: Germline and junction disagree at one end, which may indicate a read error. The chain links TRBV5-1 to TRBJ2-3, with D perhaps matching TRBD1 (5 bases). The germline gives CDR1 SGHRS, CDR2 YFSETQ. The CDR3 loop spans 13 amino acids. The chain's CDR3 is CASSEASTGTQYF. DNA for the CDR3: TGCGCCAGCAGCGAAGCAAGCACAGGTACGCAGTATTTT.

In DNA form, the CDR3 reads TGTGCCAGCAGTTGGGCCCTGGTTGGGGAGCAGTACTTC. Translation gives CASSWALVGEQYF. This chain connects TRBV6-2 or TRBV6-3 to TRBJ2-7; D unresolved. The CDR3 length is 13 residues. Looked up from germline, CDR1 is MNHEY and CDR2 is SVGEGT. V was clipped by 4 bases and J by 7 bases, with 14 bases between them.

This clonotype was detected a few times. The CDR3 DNA is TGCAGCACACATACCCGCCAGAGCTCCTACGAGCAGTACGTC. Its protein product is CSTHTRQSSYEQYV. The chain has TRBV29-1 and TRBJ2-7; D ambiguous. The length of the CDR3 is 14 residues. Between the trimmed V and J ends, which lost 8 bases and 0 bases, there was a span of 17 bases. Germline V CDR1 and CDR2: SQVTM, ANQGSEA.

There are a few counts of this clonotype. The CDR3 reads CASSLVIGGRGSETQYF. DNA of the CDR3: TGTGCCAGCAGTTTAGTGATTGGAGGTAGGGGATCGGAGACCCAGTACTTC. V is TRBV12-3 or TRBV12-4 and J is TRBJ2-5; the D call may be TRBD1 or TRBD2 (5 bases each). V was cut by 1 base and J by 5 bases, with 20 bases left in between. The CDR3 sequence is 17 residues long.

The CDR3, as DNA: TGCAGTGCAACGGGATCCCGCTCCTACGAGCAGTACGTC. Translation gives CSATGSRSYEQYV. This chain joins TRBV20-1 and TRBJ2-7, with a tentative D call TRBD2 (5 bases). Trimming cost V 6 bases and J 0 bases, with 12 bases left between them. CDR1 is DFQATT, CDR2 SNEGSKA, per germline (reference sequence). This CDR3 region has 13 residues.

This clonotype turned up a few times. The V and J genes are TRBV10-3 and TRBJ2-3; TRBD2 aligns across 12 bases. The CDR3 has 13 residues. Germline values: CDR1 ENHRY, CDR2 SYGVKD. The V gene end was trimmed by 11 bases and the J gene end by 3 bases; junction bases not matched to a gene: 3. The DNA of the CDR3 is TGTGCCTCTACTAGCGGGGGGACAGATACGCAGTATTTT. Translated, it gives CASTSGGTDTQYF.

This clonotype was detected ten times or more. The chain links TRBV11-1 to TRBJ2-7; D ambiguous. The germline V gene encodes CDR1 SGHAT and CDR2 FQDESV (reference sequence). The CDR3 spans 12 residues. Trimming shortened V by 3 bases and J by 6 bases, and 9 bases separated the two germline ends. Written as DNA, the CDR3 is TGTGCCAGCAGCTTTAGCCTAAGCGAGCAGTACTTC. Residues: CASSFSLSEQYF.

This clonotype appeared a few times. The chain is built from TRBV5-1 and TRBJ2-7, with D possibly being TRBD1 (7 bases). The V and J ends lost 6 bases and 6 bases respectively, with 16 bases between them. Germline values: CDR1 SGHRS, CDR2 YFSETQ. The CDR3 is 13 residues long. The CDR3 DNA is TGCGCCAGCACGGAGGGACAGCCCGGCGAGCAGTACTTC. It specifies CASTEGQPGEQYF.